This TCR beta chain stems from a study of T cells in Graves' hyperthyroidism and ophthalmopathy. Study results and limitations: Through a model of 13 V-J features, ophthalmopathy was separated from stable hyperthyroidism.

This clonotype has just a few counts. Its antigen remains unknown. V shed 4 bases, J shed 3 bases, and the junction held 8 bases outside the gene matches. CDR1 is SGHRS, CDR2 YFSETQ, per germline. This CDR3 has 15 residues. Amplification yielded TCR beta CDR3 regions, with RNA transcripts as the source. When the TCR CDR3 underwent first-round RT-PCR, the HTBI primer set was used. Via MiXCR, TCRdb re-called the multiplex PCR reads, giving one row per CDR3 protein. The sample yields 150,000 or so distinct CDR3 sequences, 22% seen once. The rearrangement joins TRBV5-1 to TRBJ2-5, with 8 bases identical to TRBD2. Sequenced: blood. The TCR sequence derives from a woman in her forties or fifties with Graves' hyperthyroidism that later progressed to Graves' ophthalmopathy. The CDR3 coding sequence is TGCGCCAGCAGCCCCGGACTAGCTGACGAAGAGACCCAGTACTTC. It specifies CASSPGLADEETQYF.